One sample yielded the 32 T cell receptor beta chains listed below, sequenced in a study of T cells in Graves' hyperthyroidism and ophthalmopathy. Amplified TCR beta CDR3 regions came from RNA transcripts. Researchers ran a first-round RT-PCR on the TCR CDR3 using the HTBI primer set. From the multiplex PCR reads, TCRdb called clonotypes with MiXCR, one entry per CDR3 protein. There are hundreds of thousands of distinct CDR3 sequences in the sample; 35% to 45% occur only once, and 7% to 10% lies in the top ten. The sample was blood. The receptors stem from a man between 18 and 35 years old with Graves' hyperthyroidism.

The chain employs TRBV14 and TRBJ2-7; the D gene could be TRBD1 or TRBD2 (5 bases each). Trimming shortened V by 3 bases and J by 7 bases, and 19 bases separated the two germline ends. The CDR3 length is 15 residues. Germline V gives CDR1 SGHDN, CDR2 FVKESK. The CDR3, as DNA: TGTGCCAGCAGCCACCCCGTACGAGGGGTTTGGGAGCAGTACTTC. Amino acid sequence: CASSHPVRGVWEQYF. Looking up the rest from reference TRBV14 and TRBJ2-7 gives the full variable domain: EAGVTQFPSHSVIEKGQTVTLRCDPISGHDNLYWYRRVMGKEIKFLLHFVKESKQDESGMPNNRFLAERTGGTYSTLKVQPAELEDSGVYFCASSHPVRGVWEQYFGPGTRLTVT.

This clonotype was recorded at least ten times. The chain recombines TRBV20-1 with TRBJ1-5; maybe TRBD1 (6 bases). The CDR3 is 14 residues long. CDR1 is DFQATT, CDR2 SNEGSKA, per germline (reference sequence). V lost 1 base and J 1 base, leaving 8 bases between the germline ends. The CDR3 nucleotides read TGCAGTGCTAGAGGACAGGTCAGCAATCAGCCCCAGCATTTT. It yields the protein CSARGQVSNQPQHF.

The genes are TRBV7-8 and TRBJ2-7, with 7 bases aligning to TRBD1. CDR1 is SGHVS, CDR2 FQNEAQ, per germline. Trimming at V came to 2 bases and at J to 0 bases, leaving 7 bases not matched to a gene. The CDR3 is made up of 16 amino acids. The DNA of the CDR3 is TGTGCCAGCAGCTTATTCCCGGGACAGCCCTCCTACGAGCAGTACTTC. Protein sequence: CASSLFPGQPSYEQYF.

The CDR3 DNA follows: TGTGCCAGCAGTTTAGGGATGCACTATGGCTACACCTTC. Protein product: CASSLGMHYGYTF. The chain carries TRBV12-3 or TRBV12-4 and TRBJ1-2; D call uncertain. The germline V and J ends were trimmed by 1 base and 3 bases, with 6 bases remaining between them. The CDR3 contains 13 residues.

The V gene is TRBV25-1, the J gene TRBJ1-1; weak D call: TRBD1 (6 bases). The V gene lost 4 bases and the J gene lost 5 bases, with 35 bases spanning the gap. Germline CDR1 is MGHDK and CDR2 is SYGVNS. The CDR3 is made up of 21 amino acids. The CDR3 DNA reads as TGTGCCAGCAGTGCTTCATCTCGCTCTTGGGGGCGTTTTGCGACTGATACTGAAGCTTTCTTT. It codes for CASSASSRSWGRFATDTEAFF.

The CDR3 protein is CASSSSVPKLNTEAFF. The CDR3 nucleotides read TGTGCCAGCAGTTCCAGCGTGCCTAAGTTGAACACTGAAGCTTTCTTT. The chain couples TRBV6-5 to TRBJ1-1, with unresolved D. The V gene's germline CDR1 is MNHEY and CDR2 SVGAGI. The CDR3 length is 16 residues. The germline V and J ends were trimmed by 4 bases and 0 bases, with 15 bases remaining between them.

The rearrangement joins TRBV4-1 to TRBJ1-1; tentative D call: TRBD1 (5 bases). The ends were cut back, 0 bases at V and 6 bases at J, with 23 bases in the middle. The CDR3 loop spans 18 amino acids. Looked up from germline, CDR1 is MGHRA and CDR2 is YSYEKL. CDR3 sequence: CASSQEGVSAQGRAEAFF. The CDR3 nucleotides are TGCGCCAGCAGCCAAGAAGGAGTAAGTGCCCAGGGTCGGGCTGAAGCTTTCTTT.

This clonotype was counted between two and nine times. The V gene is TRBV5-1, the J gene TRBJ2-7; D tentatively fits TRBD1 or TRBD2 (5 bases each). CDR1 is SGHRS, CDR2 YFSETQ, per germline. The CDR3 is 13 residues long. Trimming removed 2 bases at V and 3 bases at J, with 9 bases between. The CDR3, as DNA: TGCGCCAGCAGCTTCGGGACCCACTACGAGCAGTACTTC. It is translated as CASSFGTHYEQYF.

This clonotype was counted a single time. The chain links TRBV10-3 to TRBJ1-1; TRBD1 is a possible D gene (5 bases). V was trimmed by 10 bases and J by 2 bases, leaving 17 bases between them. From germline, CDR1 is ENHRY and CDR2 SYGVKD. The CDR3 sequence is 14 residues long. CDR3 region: CASMITGLNTEAFF. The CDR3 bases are TGTGCCAGCATGATCACAGGACTCAACACTGAAGCTTTCTTT.

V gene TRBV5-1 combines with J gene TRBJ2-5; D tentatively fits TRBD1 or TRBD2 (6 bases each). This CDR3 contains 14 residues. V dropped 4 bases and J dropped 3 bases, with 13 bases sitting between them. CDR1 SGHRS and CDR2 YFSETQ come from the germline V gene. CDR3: CASSQQGLKETQYF. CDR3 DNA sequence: TGCGCCAGCAGCCAACAGGGACTTAAAGAGACCCAGTACTTC. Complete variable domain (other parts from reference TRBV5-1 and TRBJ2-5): KAGVTQTPRYLIKTRGQQVTLSCSPISGHRSVSWYQQTPGQGLQFLFEYFSETQRNKGNFPGRFSGRQFSNSRSEMNVSTLELGDSALYLCASSQQGLKETQYFGPGTRLLVL.

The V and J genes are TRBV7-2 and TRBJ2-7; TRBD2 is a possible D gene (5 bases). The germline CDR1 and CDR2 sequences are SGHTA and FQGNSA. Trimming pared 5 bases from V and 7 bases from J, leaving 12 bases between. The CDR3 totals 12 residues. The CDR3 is CASSGESREQYF. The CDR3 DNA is TGTGCCAGCAGCGGGGAGTCGAGGGAGCAGTACTTC.

CDR3 protein: CASSTTGVRVQYF. In nucleotides, the CDR3 is TGTGCCAGCAGTACCACAGGGGTCCGGGTTCAATACTTC. The chain carries TRBV28 and TRBJ2-7; 7 positions agree with TRBD1. Unmatched junction bases numbered 14, after V lost 5 bases and J lost 13 bases. The CDR3 has 13 residues. From germline, CDR1 is MDHEN and CDR2 SYDVKM.

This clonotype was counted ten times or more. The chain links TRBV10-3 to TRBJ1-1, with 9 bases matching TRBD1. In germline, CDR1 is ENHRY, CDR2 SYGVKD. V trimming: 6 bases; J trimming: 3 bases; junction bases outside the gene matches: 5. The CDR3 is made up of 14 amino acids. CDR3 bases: TGTGCCATCAGACAGACAGGGGGGGACACTGAAGCTTTCTTT. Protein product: CAIRQTGGDTEAFF.

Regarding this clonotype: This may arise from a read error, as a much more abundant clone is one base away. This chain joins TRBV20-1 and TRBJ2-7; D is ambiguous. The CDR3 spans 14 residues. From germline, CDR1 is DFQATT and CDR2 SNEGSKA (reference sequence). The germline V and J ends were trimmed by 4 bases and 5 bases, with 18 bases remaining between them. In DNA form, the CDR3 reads TGCAGTGCTAACCTTTGGAGCACGAGTGACGAGCAGTACTTC. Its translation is CSANLWSTSDEQYF.

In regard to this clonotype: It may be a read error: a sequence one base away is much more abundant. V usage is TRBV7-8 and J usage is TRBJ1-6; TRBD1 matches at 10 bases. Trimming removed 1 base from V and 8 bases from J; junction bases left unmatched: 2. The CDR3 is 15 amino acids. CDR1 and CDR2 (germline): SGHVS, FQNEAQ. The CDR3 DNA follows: TGTGCCAGCAGCTTAGATGGGACAGGGGATTCACCCCTCCACTTT. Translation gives CASSLDGTGDSPLHF.

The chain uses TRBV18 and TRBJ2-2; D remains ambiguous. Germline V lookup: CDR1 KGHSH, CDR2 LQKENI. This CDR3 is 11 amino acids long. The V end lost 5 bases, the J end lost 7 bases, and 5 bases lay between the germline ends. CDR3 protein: CASSDIGELFF. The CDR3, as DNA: TGTGCCAGCTCAGACATCGGGGAGCTGTTTTTT.

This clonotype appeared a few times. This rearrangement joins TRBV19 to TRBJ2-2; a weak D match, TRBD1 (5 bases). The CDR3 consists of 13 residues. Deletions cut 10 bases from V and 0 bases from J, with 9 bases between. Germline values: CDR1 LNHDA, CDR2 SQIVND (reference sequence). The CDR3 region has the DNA TGTGCCACCACAGGATCGAACACCGGGGAGCTGTTTTTT. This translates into CATTGSNTGELFF.

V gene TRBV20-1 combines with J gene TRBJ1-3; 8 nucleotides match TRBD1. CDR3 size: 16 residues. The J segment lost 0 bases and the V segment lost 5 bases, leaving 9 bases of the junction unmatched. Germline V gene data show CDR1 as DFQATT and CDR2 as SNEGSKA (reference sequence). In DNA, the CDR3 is TGCAGTGCTGGTCGAGCCGGGACAGGCTCTGGAAACACCATATATTTT. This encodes CSAGRAGTGSGNTIYF.

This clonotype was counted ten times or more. The CDR3 spells CASSFQGETQYF. CDR3 nucleotides: TGTGCCAGCAGCTTTCAGGGAGAGACCCAGTACTTC. This chain links TRBV7-9 with TRBJ2-5, with a tentative D call TRBD1 (5 bases). The V end was cut by 3 bases, the J end by 4 bases, with 6 bases between. The germline V gene encodes CDR1 SEHNR and CDR2 FQNEAQ (reference sequence). This CDR3 spans 12 amino acids.

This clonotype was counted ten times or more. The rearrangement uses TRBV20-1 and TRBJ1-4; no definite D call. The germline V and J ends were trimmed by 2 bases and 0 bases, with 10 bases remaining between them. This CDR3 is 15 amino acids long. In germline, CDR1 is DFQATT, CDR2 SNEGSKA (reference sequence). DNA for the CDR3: TGCAGTGCTAGAAGGGTCGGAGCAACTAATGAAAAACTGTTTTTT. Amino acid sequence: CSARRVGATNEKLFF.

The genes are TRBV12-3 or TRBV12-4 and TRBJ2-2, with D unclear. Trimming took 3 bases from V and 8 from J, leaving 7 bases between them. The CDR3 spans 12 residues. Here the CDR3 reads CASSFVKGELFF. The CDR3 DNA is TGTGCCAGCAGTTTTGTAAAGGGGGAGCTGTTTTTT.

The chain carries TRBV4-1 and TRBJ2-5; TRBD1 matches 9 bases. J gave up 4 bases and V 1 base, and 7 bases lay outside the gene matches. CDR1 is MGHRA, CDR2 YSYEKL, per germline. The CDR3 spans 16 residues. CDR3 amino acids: CASSQVRDRETETQYF. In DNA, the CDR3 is TGCGCCAGCAGCCAAGTCCGGGACAGGGAAACAGAGACCCAGTACTTC.

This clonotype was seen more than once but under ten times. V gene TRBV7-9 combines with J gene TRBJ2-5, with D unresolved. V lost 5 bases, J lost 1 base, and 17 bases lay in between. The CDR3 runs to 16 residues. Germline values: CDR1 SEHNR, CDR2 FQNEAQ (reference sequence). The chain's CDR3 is CASSPPGSLPQETQYF. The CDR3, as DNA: TGTGCCAGCAGCCCCCCGGGCTCACTCCCCCAAGAGACCCAGTACTTC.

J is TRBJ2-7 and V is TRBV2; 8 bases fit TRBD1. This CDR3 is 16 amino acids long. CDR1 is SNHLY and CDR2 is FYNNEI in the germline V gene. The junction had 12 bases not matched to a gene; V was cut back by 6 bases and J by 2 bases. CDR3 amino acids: CASSPYLTGATYEQYF. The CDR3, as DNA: TGTGCCAGCAGCCCCTACTTGACAGGGGCCACCTACGAGCAGTACTTC.

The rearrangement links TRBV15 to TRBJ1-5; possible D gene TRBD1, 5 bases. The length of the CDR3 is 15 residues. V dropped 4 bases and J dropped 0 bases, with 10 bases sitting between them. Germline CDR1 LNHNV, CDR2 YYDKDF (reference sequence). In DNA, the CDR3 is TGTGCCACCAGCACCACAGGTAATAGCAATCAGCCCCAGCATTTT. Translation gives CATSTTGNSNQPQHF.

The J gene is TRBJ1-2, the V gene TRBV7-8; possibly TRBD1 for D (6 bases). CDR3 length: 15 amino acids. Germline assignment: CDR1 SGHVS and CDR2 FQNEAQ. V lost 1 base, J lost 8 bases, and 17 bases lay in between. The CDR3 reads CASSLGGGGSGGYTF. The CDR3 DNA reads TGTGCCAGCAGCTTAGGGGGAGGGGGTTCGGGCGGCTACACCTTC.

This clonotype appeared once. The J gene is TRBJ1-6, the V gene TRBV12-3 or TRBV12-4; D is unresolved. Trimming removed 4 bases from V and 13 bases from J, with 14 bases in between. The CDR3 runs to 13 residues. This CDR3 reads CASSYHQERPLHF. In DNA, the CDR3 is TGTGCCAGCAGTTACCACCAGGAACGGCCCCTCCACTTT.

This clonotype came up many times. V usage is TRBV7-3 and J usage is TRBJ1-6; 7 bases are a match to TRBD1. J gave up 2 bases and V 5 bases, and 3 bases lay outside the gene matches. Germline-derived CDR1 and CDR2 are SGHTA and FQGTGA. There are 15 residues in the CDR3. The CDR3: CASSPRGAYNSPLHF. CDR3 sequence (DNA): TGTGCCAGCAGCCCCAGGGGGGCCTATAATTCACCCCTCCACTTT.

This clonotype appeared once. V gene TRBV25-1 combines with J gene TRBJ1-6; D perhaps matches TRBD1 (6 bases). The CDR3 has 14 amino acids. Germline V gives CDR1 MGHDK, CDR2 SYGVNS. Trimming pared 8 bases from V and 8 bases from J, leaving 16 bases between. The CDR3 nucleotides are TGTGCCAGCGTTTCACAGGGACCCGATTCACCCCTCCACTTT. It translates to CASVSQGPDSPLHF.

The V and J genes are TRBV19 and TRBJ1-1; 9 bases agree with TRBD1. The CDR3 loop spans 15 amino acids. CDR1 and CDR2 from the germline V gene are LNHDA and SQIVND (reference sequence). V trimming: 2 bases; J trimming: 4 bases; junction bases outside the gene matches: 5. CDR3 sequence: CASSILTGGTTEAFF. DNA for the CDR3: TGTGCCAGTAGTATACTAACAGGGGGCACCACTGAAGCTTTCTTT.

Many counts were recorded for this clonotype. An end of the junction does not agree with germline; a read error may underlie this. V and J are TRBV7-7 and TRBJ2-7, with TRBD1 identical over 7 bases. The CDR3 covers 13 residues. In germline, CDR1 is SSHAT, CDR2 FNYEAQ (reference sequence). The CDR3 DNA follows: TGTGCTAGCAGCGTCGACAGGGACTACGAGCAGTACTTC. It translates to CASSVDRDYEQYF. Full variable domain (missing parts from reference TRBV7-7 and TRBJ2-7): GAGVSQSPRYKVTKRGQDVTLRCDPISSHATLYWYQQALGQGPEFLTYFNYEAQPDKSGLPSDRFSAERPEGSISTLTIQRTEQRDSAMYRCASSVDRDYEQYFGPGTRLTVT.

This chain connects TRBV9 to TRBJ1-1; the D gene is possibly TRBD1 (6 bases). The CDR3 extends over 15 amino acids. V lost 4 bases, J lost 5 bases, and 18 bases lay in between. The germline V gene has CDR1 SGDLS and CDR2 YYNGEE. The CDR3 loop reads CASSSTGLSRTEAFF. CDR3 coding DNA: TGTGCCAGCAGCTCAACAGGGCTCTCGAGGACTGAAGCTTTCTTT.